This record concerns one T cell receptor beta chain sequence. This sample is part of a study of cytomegalovirus exposure and HLA in healthy donors. Per the germline V gene, CDR1 is MNHEY and CDR2 is SVGAGI. The CDR3 contains 15 residues. PCR employed 60 Vbeta and 13 Jbeta primers. Data came from immunoSEQ multiplex PCR; TCRdb stores just in-frame clones and leaves some out. Among about 190,000 clones listed, 80% to 85% were seen once. The sequenced material came from PBMCs. The chain recombines TRBV6-5 with TRBJ2-5; 10 bases map to TRBD1. The end of the DNA is better explained by TRBJ2-7, so the J call may be wrong. The source of this sequence is a man in his forties or fifties in good health and CMV-seropositive. In DNA, the CDR3 is TGTGCCAGCAGTTCCTTGGACAGGGGGACCTACGAGCAGTACTTC. It specifies CASSSLDRGTYEQYF.